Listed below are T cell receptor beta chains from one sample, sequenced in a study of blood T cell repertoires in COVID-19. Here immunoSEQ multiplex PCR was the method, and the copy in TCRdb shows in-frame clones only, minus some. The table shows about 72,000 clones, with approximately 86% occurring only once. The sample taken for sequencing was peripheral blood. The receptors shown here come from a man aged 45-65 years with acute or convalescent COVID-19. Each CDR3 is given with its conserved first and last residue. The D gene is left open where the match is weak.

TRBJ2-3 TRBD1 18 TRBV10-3 CATQGGTGGLDGTDTQYF
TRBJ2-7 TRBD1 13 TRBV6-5 CAVRQGAGYEQYF
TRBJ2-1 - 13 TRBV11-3 CASSITGPSEQFF
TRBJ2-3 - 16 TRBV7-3 CASSKGGRGSADTQYF
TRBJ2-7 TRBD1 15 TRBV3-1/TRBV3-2 CASSVPGQGLYEQYF
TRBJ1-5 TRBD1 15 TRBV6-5 CASKPGTGGRQPQHF
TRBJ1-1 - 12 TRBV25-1 CASSRRGTEAFF
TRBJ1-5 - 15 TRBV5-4 CASSPNGGANQPQHF
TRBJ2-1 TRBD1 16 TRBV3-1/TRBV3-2 CASSQVGTTGNNEQFF
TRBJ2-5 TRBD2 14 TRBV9 CASTRGDPKETQYF
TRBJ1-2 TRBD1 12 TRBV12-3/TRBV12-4 CASSRGQGSYTF
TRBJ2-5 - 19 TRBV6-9 CASSYASSPLPRDRETQYF
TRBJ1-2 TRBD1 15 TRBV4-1 CASSQDQTGNYGYTF
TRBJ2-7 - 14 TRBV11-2 CASSPIGTNYEQYF
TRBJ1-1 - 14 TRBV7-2 CASSLNAGDTEAFF
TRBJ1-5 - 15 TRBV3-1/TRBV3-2 CASSQGTGSNQPQHF
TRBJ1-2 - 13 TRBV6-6 CASSYSNGDGYTF
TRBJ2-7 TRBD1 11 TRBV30 CAWKQGYEQYF